The 11 T cell receptor beta chains below come from one sample, sequenced in a study of vaccination and CD4 T cells after COVID-19. The Oncomine TCR Beta short-read assay sequenced DNA from cultured CD4+ T cells. Each CDR3 protein gets one entry after TCRdb re-called the PCR reads with MiXCR. This table holds about 18,000 distinct CDR3 sequences, 70% found once. No antigen has been assigned to these receptors. Treatment in this sample: approximately nine-day PBMC culture with coronavirus spike peptide pools or control peptides (ViraFEST assay). The specimen sequenced was CD4+ T cells from blood, cultured in vitro. The receptors originated from a human donor who had recovered from COVID-19.

The gene calls are TRBV6-4 and TRBJ1-5; D is unresolved. CDR1 is MRHNA and CDR2 is SNTAGT in the germline V gene. The V gene lost 8 bases and the J gene lost 1 base, with 15 bases spanning the gap. The CDR3 runs 15 residues. The CDR3 DNA reads as TGTGCCAGCTTCAGATCAGGTAAAAGCAATCAGCCCCAGCATTTT. Protein: CASFRSGKSNQPQHF.

The chain carries TRBV7-2 and TRBJ2-4, with a tentative D call TRBD2 (6 bases). V gave up 5 bases and J gave up 6 bases, with 14 bases separating them. CDR1 SGHTA and CDR2 FQGNSA come from the germline V gene. The CDR3 covers 14 residues. In nucleotides, the CDR3 is TGTGCCAGCAGCATTGGAGGGACTGGAAACATTCAGTACTTC. Its protein is CASSIGGTGNIQYF.

The chain has TRBV28 and TRBJ1-2; 8 bases are a match to TRBD1. Germline V gene data show CDR1 as MDHEN and CDR2 as SYDVKM. CDR3 size: 14 residues. Unmatched junction bases numbered 8, after V lost 7 bases and J lost 4 bases. The CDR3 region has the DNA TGTGCCAGCATCCAGGACAGGGTCGGCTATGGCTACACCTTC. Protein sequence: CASIQDRVGYGYTF.

The chain has TRBV9 and TRBJ2-3; the D call may be TRBD1 or TRBD2 (5 bases each). Germline values: CDR1 SGDLS, CDR2 YYNGEE. CDR3 size: 17 residues. V was pared by 1 base and J by 6 bases, with 21 bases between. The CDR3 bases are TGTGCCAGCAGCGTATCTCCCGGGACGGCCGTGCGGGATACGCAGTATTTT. Its protein is CASSVSPGTAVRDTQYF.

The chain combines TRBV7-2 with TRBJ1-1; D is undetermined. The germline CDR1 and CDR2 sequences are SGHTA and FQGNSA. The CDR3 length is 12 residues. V was clipped by 2 bases and J by 8 bases, with 9 bases between them. DNA of the CDR3: TGTGCCAGCAGCTTAAGTGGAACGGAAGCTTTCTTT. Its translation is CASSLSGTEAFF.

This clonotype occurred a few times. The chain uses TRBV7-9 and TRBJ1-5; D may be TRBD1 (5 bases). The CDR3 length is 14 residues. From germline, CDR1 is SEHNR and CDR2 FQNEAQ (reference sequence). Trimming left V 5 bases short and J 6 bases short, with 14 bases between. For the CDR3, the DNA is TGTGCCAGCAGCCCGGGGGGGAGCGGTCAGCCCCAGCATTTT. As protein: CASSPGGSGQPQHF.

This chain connects TRBV7-2 to TRBJ2-3; D might be TRBD2 (6 bases). This CDR3 spans 16 amino acids. The V end lost 5 bases, the J end lost 0 bases, and 15 bases lay between the germline ends. Germline V gives CDR1 SGHTA, CDR2 FQGNSA. CDR3 DNA sequence: TGTGCCAGCAGCCGAACTAGCCGTTCTAGCACAGATACGCAGTATTTT. This sequence encodes CASSRTSRSSTDTQYF.

The chain joins TRBV20-1 to TRBJ2-3, with 8 bases matching TRBD1. From germline, CDR1 is DFQATT and CDR2 SNEGSKA (reference sequence). The CDR3 has 15 amino acids. V lost 3 bases and J lost 4; bases outside the gene matches: 9. Here the CDR3 reads CSASPQGAFSDTQYF. The CDR3 DNA sequence: TGCAGTGCTAGCCCTCAGGGGGCGTTCTCAGATACGCAGTATTTT.

The rearrangement joins TRBV7-2 to TRBJ2-4; D could derive from TRBD1 or TRBD2 (5 bases each). Germline CDR1 SGHTA, CDR2 FQGNSA. The CDR3 is 14 residues long. The V end was cut by 5 bases, the J end by 7 bases, with 15 bases between. CDR3 nucleotides: TGTGCCAGCAGCCCCGCTGGGGGTTCGAACATTCAGTACTTC. Translating it yields CASSPAGGSNIQYF.

This clonotype was seen a handful of times. The chain uses TRBV7-6 and TRBJ1-3, with a weak D call TRBD1 (5 bases). The CDR3 has 14 amino acids. V was pared by 5 bases and J by 0 bases, with 8 bases between. Looked up from germline, CDR1 is SGHVS and CDR2 is FNYEAQ. CDR3 protein: CASSEGHSGNTIYF. The DNA of the CDR3 is TGTGCCAGCAGCGAGGGGCACTCTGGAAACACCATATATTTT.

This rearrangement joins TRBV6-4 to TRBJ1-1; 11 bases are a match to TRBD1. Trimming cost V 0 bases and J 10 bases; bases outside gene matches: 4. The germline V gene encodes CDR1 MRHNA and CDR2 SNTAGT. The CDR3 runs to 14 residues. The CDR3 protein is CASSDSGTGGRAFF. The CDR3 DNA reads TGTGCCAGCAGTGACTCGGGGACAGGGGGAAGAGCTTTCTTT.